Below are 27 T cell receptor beta chains sequenced from a single sample in a study of long-term antiretroviral therapy in people with HIV. immunoSEQ v3.0 was run at survey level. TCRdb's copy holds only in-frame clones and misses some; the assay was immunoSEQ multiplex PCR. Of 20,000 to 25,000 clones detected, about four fifths appear once; the ten largest clones hold approximately 5%. The material sequenced was unsorted PBMCs, taken 0.3 years after starting antiretroviral therapy. Receptor source: a man aged 50 to 59 with HIV.

J is TRBJ2-6 and V is TRBV6-1; D not resolved. In germline, CDR1 is MNHNS, CDR2 SASEGT. This CDR3 spans 15 amino acids. Trimming took off 1 base at V and 2 bases at J, with 6 bases between the two ends. The CDR3 bases are TGTGCCAGCAGTGAAGTAGCCACTGGGGCCAACGTCCTGACTTTC. Amino acids: CASSEVATGANVLTF.

This chain links TRBV28 with TRBJ1-1; the match to TRBD1 covers 7 bases. The CDR3 has 15 amino acids. V was clipped by 7 bases and J by 4 bases; unmatched bases: 12. CDR1 and CDR2 (germline): MDHEN, SYDVKM. CDR3 DNA sequence: TGTGCCAGCACAACGGGACAGACTGAACTCACTGAAGCTTTCTTT. This gives the protein CASTTGQTELTEAFF.

The rearrangement uses TRBV5-4 and TRBJ2-5; no firm D call. Germline V gives CDR1 SGHNT, CDR2 YYREEE (reference sequence). Deletions cut 3 bases from V and 5 bases from J, with 8 bases between. There are 12 residues in the CDR3. DNA of the CDR3: TGTGCCAGCAGCTCGGATGTGGAGACCCAGTACTTC. It codes for CASSSDVETQYF.

The chain recombines TRBV28 with TRBJ1-1; D is undetermined. V dropped 5 bases and J dropped 0 bases, with 25 bases sitting between them. The V gene's germline CDR1 is MDHEN and CDR2 SYDVKM. This CDR3 has 19 amino acids. The DNA of the CDR3 is TGTGCCAGCAGTCCAAATCTCTTTCAAGGGAAGACAATGAACACTGAAGCTTTCTTT. Translation gives CASSPNLFQGKTMNTEAFF.

This clone was detected a few times. The CDR3 DNA sequence: TGTGCCAGCATCATAATCTACAGGGGACAGGGGGCCGGGGAGCTGTTTTTT. Residues: CASIIIYRGQGAGELFF. V usage is TRBV9 and J usage is TRBJ2-2; 11 bases fit TRBD1. V was clipped by 6 bases and J by 6 bases; unmatched bases: 13. The CDR3 has 17 amino acids. CDR1 and CDR2 from the germline V gene are SGDLS and YYNGEE. Using reference TRBV9 and TRBJ2-2 for the parts outside the CDR3, the full variable domain is DSGVTQTPKHLITATGQRVTLRCSPRSGDLSVYWYQQSLDQGLQFLIQYYNGEERAKGNILERFSAQQFPDLHSELNLSSLELGDSALYFCASIIIYRGQGAGELFFGEGSRLTVL.

This chain connects TRBV10-3 to TRBJ2-6; 8 nucleotides agree with TRBD1. This CDR3 has 15 amino acids. After removal of 8 bases from V and 2 bases from J, the junction contained 5 bases not matched to a gene. Germline V gene lookup returns CDR1 ENHRY and CDR2 SYGVKD. As DNA, the CDR3 is TGTGCCATCGGGGACAGGAGCCCTGGGGCCAACGTCCTGACTTTC. Its protein is CAIGDRSPGANVLTF.

The chain links TRBV6-5 to TRBJ2-3; 7 positions match TRBD2. The CDR3 runs to 15 residues. Trimming cost V 6 bases and J 0 bases; bases outside gene matches: 6. Germline V gene lookup returns CDR1 MNHEY and CDR2 SVGAGI. CDR3 loop: CASRESGTSTDTQYF. For the CDR3, the DNA is TGTGCCAGCAGAGAGAGCGGGACTAGCACAGATACGCAGTATTTT.

CDR3 sequence: CAISGWTANTGELFF. The DNA of the CDR3 is TGTGCCATCAGTGGATGGACTGCGAACACCGGGGAGCTGTTTTTT. The rearrangement joins TRBV10-3 to TRBJ2-2; D possibly corresponds to TRBD2 (5 bases). Trimming cost V 4 bases and J 0 bases, with 9 bases left between them. The germline gives CDR1 ENHRY, CDR2 SYGVKD. The CDR3 covers 15 residues.

This clone was observed a handful of times. The chain combines TRBV12-2 with TRBJ1-2. TRBV12-2 is marked as a pseudogene. The CDR3 runs 15 residues. The DNA for the CDR3 is TGTGCAAGTCGCTTAGGACCGATAGACCCCTATGGCTACACCTTC. Its protein is CASRLGPIDPYGYTF.

This clone was observed once. This chain links TRBV7-9 with TRBJ2-7, with 7 bases lining up with TRBD1. The V segment lost 6 bases and the J segment 2 bases; nucleotides outside the gene matches: 10. CDR3 length: 15 amino acids. Germline V gene lookup returns CDR1 SEHNR and CDR2 FQNEAQ (reference sequence). Here the CDR3 DNA reads TGTGCCAGCAGTACAGGGGCTATCCAGACCTACGAGCAGTACTTC. This encodes CASSTGAIQTYEQYF.

This rearrangement joins TRBV11-2 to TRBJ1-5, with a tentative D call TRBD1 (5 bases). V lost 5 bases and J 5 bases, leaving 13 bases between the germline ends. Germline V gene sequence: CDR1 SGHAT, CDR2 FQNNGV. The CDR3 runs to 14 residues. The CDR3 here is CASSPHGGDQPQHF. In DNA form, the CDR3 reads TGTGCCAGCAGCCCTCATGGAGGGGATCAGCCCCAGCATTTT.

The count of this clone is one. This chain uses TRBV7-8 with TRBJ2-4, with TRBD1 matching 8 bases. Trimming removed 5 bases from V and 8 bases from J; junction bases left unmatched: 17. This CDR3 contains 17 residues. CDR1 is SGHVS and CDR2 is FQNEAQ in the germline V gene. Here the CDR3 reads CASSPAPLDRGDHIQYF. The CDR3 DNA is TGTGCCAGCAGCCCCGCCCCACTTGACAGGGGAGATCACATTCAGTACTTC.

This rearrangement joins TRBV4-3 to TRBJ1-1, with a weak D call TRBD1 (5 bases). The CDR3 runs to 15 residues. Germline loops: CDR1 LGHNA, CDR2 YSLEER. Trimming took off 0 bases at V and 7 bases at J, with 15 bases between the two ends. CDR3: CASSQDRVETDEAFF. The CDR3 DNA sequence: TGCGCCAGCAGCCAAGATAGAGTCGAGACAGATGAAGCTTTCTTT.

This clone was seen more than once but under ten times. The rearrangement links TRBV10-1 to TRBJ1-4, with a possible D match to TRBD1 (5 bases). Germline CDR1 WNHNN, CDR2 SYGVQD (reference sequence). The germline V and J ends were trimmed by 0 bases and 4 bases, with 9 bases remaining between them. The CDR3 runs to 15 residues. Here the CDR3 DNA reads TGCGCCAGCAGTGAGTCGAGGGGATATAATGAAAAACTGTTTTTT. Its protein product is CASSESRGYNEKLFF.

The genes are TRBV28 and TRBJ2-6; 7 nucleotides line up with TRBD2. The CDR3 length is 15 residues. V lost 7 bases, J lost 2 bases, and 5 bases stayed unmatched. Germline V gene sequence: CDR1 MDHEN, CDR2 SYDVKM. CDR3 loop: CASTWRGTGANVLTF. The CDR3 nucleotides are TGTGCCAGCACCTGGCGGGGGACTGGGGCCAACGTCCTGACTTTC.

This clone was recorded once. The CDR3 region is CASSSLGTGEEGYTF. The DNA for the CDR3 is TGTGCCAGCAGTTCCCTAGGGACAGGGGAGGAAGGCTACACCTTC. V usage is TRBV27 and J usage is TRBJ1-2; TRBD1 agrees at 10 bases. Germline assignment: CDR1 MNHEY and CDR2 SMNVEV (reference sequence). This CDR3 is built from 15 residues. With V trimmed by 4 bases and J by 8 bases, 10 bases remained unmatched.

The rearrangement links TRBV7-9 to TRBJ2-7; tentative D call: TRBD2 (5 bases). The germline V and J ends were trimmed by 5 bases and 5 bases, with 16 bases remaining between them. The CDR3 is 14 amino acids. The germline CDR1 and CDR2 sequences are SEHNR and FQNEAQ (reference sequence). CDR3 sequence reads: CASSRRTGGNEQYF. The CDR3 DNA sequence: TGTGCCAGCAGCAGGAGGACGGGTGGCAACGAGCAGTACTTC.

This rearrangement joins TRBV10-2 to TRBJ2-7; D uncertain. V was shortened by 4 bases and J by 0 bases, with 1 base between the two germline ends. Germline-derived CDR1 and CDR2 are WSHSY and SAAADI. The length of the CDR3 is 11 residues. The CDR3 spells CASSVSYEQYF. The DNA for the CDR3 is TGCGCCAGCAGTGTCTCCTACGAGCAGTACTTC.

This chain links TRBV9 with TRBJ1-2, with D unresolved. V lost 1 base, J lost 6 bases, and 25 bases lay in between. Germline CDR1 SGDLS, CDR2 YYNGEE. This CDR3 has 18 amino acids. CDR3 DNA sequence: TGTGCCAGCAGCGTATCACCAATCAGTCGTGGGAGGGAGAATGGCTACACCTTC. Amino acids: CASSVSPISRGRENGYTF. Full variable domain (remainder filled in from reference TRBV9 and TRBJ1-2): DSGVTQTPKHLITATGQRVTLRCSPRSGDLSVYWYQQSLDQGLQFLIQYYNGEERAKGNILERFSAQQFPDLHSELNLSSLELGDSALYFCASSVSPISRGRENGYTFGSGTRLTVV.

The chain uses TRBV19 and TRBJ1-4; possibly TRBD1 for D (6 bases). Germline CDR1 and CDR2: LNHDA and SQIVND (reference sequence). Trimming took off 3 bases at V and 5 bases at J, with 10 bases between the two ends. The CDR3 sequence is 14 residues long. This CDR3 is CASSMEGGNEKLFF. The CDR3 DNA sequence: TGTGCCAGTAGTATGGAGGGGGGGAATGAAAAACTGTTTTTT.

V usage is TRBV5-5 and J usage is TRBJ2-3; 7 bases are shared with TRBD1. With V trimmed by 4 bases and J by 0 bases, 5 bases remained unmatched. The CDR3 consists of 15 residues. Germline V CDR1 and CDR2: SGHKS, YYEKEE (reference sequence). This chain's CDR3 is CASSPGQPSTDTQYF. CDR3 in DNA: TGTGCCAGCAGCCCGGGACAGCCAAGCACAGATACGCAGTATTTT.

The rearrangement links TRBV2 to TRBJ1-2, with TRBD1 matching 7 bases. Losses at the gene ends were 3 bases for V and 8 bases for J; bases not matched to a gene: 6. Per the germline V gene, CDR1 is SNHLY and CDR2 is FYNNEI. CDR3 length equals 13 residues. The DNA of the CDR3 is TGTGCCAGCAGTGAGGGCAGGGGGAGCGGCTACACCTTC. Amino acid sequence: CASSEGRGSGYTF.

The rearrangement links TRBV4-3 to TRBJ2-1; 14 bases map to TRBD2. V dropped 2 bases and J dropped 6; count of bases not matched to a gene: 12. This CDR3 comprises 19 residues. Germline values: CDR1 LGHNA, CDR2 YSLEER. CDR3 protein: CASSQRGTSGGDGFNEQFF. As DNA, the CDR3 is TGCGCCAGCAGCCAAAGAGGGACTAGCGGGGGAGACGGTTTCAATGAGCAGTTCTTC.

The CDR3 DNA is TGTGCCAGCAGCTTAGGGGGACTAGCGGGGGGGCCGGAGACCCAGTACTTC. Protein sequence: CASSLGGLAGGPETQYF. The V call is TRBV7-9, the J call TRBJ2-5; TRBD2 matches 16 bases. This CDR3 region has 17 residues. V dropped 1 base and J dropped 5; count of bases not matched to a gene: 4. Germline CDR1 reads SEHNR; CDR2 reads FQNEAQ (reference sequence).

This clone was counted between two and nine times. V and J are TRBV28 and TRBJ2-7; D is perhaps TRBD1 (6 bases). The ends were cut back, 7 bases at V and 1 base at J, with 14 bases in the middle. Germline CDR1 MDHEN, CDR2 SYDVKM. This CDR3 contains 14 residues. The CDR3 bases are TGTGCCAGCACCTTATTACAGGGATCCTACGAGCAGTACTTC. Amino acids: CASTLLQGSYEQYF.

CDR3 in DNA: TGTGCCAGCAGTAAAGGGCAGGACAATCAGCCCCAGCATTTT. As protein: CASSKGQDNQPQHF. The chain carries TRBV6-6 and TRBJ1-5; D remains ambiguous. V gave up 5 bases and J gave up 3 bases, with 11 bases separating them. Germline V gene sequence: CDR1 MNHNY, CDR2 SVGAGI (reference sequence). The CDR3 consists of 14 residues.

The chain uses TRBV5-1 and TRBJ1-4, with 8 positions matching TRBD1. The CDR3 loop spans 16 amino acids. V lost 4 bases, J lost 2 bases, and 7 bases stayed unmatched. The germline V gene encodes CDR1 SGHRS and CDR2 YFSETQ. The CDR3 nucleotides are TGCGCCAGCAGCAGTGGACAGGGTGTGACTAATGAAAAACTGTTTTTT. Residues: CASSSGQGVTNEKLFF. Full variable domain (outside the CDR3, taken from reference TRBV5-1 and TRBJ1-4): KAGVTQTPRYLIKTRGQQVTLSCSPISGHRSVSWYQQTPGQGLQFLFEYFSETQRNKGNFPGRFSGRQFSNSRSEMNVSTLELGDSALYLCASSSGQGVTNEKLFFGSGTQLSVL.